These 12 T cell receptor beta chains were all obtained from the same sample, sequenced in a study of T cell responses to AZD1222 COVID-19 vaccine. Measured with immunoSEQ multiplex PCR; TCRdb has only the in-frame clones, and not every one. The sample includes 120,000 or so clones, 84% of them seen just once. Sequencing was performed on peripheral blood, taken 28 days after the second AZD1222 dose. The receptors originated from an adult who received the AZD1222 COVID-19 vaccine.

In DNA form, the CDR3 reads TGTGCCAGCAGTTACCCCGAATGGAGGGCTAGCGGGGGACAATATCAACAATGGGAGCAGTTCTTC. As protein: CASSYPEWRASGGQYQQWEQFF. The V call is TRBV6-7, the J call TRBJ2-1, with 10 positions matching TRBD2. TRBV6-7 is known as an ORF, though its function is uncertain. This CDR3 comprises 22 residues. V lost 2 bases, J lost 10 bases, and 29 bases stayed unmatched.

This chain uses TRBV28 with TRBJ1-2, with D tentatively TRBD1 (6 bases). The germline CDR1 and CDR2 sequences are MDHEN and SYDVKM. CDR3 length: 11 amino acids. The V and J ends lost 8 bases and 8 bases respectively, with 12 bases between them. The CDR3 coding sequence is TGTGCCAGCGAGGGGGTCAGCGGCTACACCTTC. Its protein product is CASEGVSGYTF.

This chain links TRBV28 with TRBJ2-7; TRBD1 might be the D (8 bases). The V gene lost 3 bases and the J gene lost 3 bases, with 15 bases spanning the gap. In germline, CDR1 is MDHEN, CDR2 SYDVKM. This CDR3 is built from 15 residues. The CDR3 DNA sequence: TGTGCCAGCAGTTTCGGAACAGGGGGGGGCTACGAGCAGTACTTC. This gives the protein CASSFGTGGGYEQYF. Together with reference TRBV28 and TRBJ2-7, the CDR3 gives the full variable domain: DVKVTQSSRYLVKRTGEKVFLECVQDMDHENMFWYRQDPGLGLRLIYFSYDVKMKEKGDIPEGYSVSREKKERFSLILESASTNQTSMYLCASSFGTGGGYEQYFGPGTRLTVT.

V usage is TRBV9 and J usage is TRBJ2-3; D ambiguous. V lost 0 bases and J lost 9, with 14 bases in between. Germline V gives CDR1 SGDLS, CDR2 YYNGEE. This CDR3 region has 14 residues. For the CDR3, the DNA is TGTGCCAGCAGCGTAGAAGAGTTTAGAGGAACGCAGTATTTT. Translated, it gives CASSVEEFRGTQYF.

The chain uses TRBV6-5 and TRBJ1-4; the D gene is possibly TRBD1 (6 bases). CDR3 length: 15 amino acids. The V gene's germline CDR1 is MNHEY and CDR2 SVGAGI. V was pared by 2 bases and J by 4 bases, with 11 bases between. In DNA, the CDR3 is TGTGCCAGCAGTTACGTAGCAGGGGTTAATGAAAAACTGTTTTTT. Amino acids: CASSYVAGVNEKLFF.

V usage is TRBV24-1 and J usage is TRBJ1-2; the D is unclear. The V gene lost 12 bases and the J gene lost 2 bases, with 12 bases spanning the gap. The length of the CDR3 is 12 residues. Looked up from germline, CDR1 is KGHDR and CDR2 is SFDVKD. CDR3 amino acids: CAVQIPNYGYTF. Here the CDR3 DNA reads TGTGCCGTACAAATTCCAAACTATGGCTACACCTTC.

J is TRBJ2-7 and V is TRBV9; no firm D call. Trimming took 0 bases from V and 9 from J, leaving 7 bases between them. The germline CDR1 and CDR2 sequences are SGDLS and YYNGEE. The CDR3 spans 11 residues. The CDR3 here is CASSVVGLQYF. CDR3 coding DNA: TGTGCCAGCAGCGTAGTGGGTCTGCAGTACTTC. Complete variable domain (other parts from reference TRBV9 and TRBJ2-7): DSGVTQTPKHLITATGQRVTLRCSPRSGDLSVYWYQQSLDQGLQFLIQYYNGEERAKGNILERFSAQQFPDLHSELNLSSLELGDSALYFCASSVVGLQYFGPGTRLTVT.

Turning to this clone: This same CDR3 is encoded by further DNA sequences in the sample. The chain joins TRBV6-5 to TRBJ1-5, with a possible D match to TRBD1 (6 bases). The CDR3 length is 12 residues. V lost 7 bases to trimming and J lost 2 bases, with 6 bases between them. The V gene's germline CDR1 is MNHEY and CDR2 SVGAGI. DNA for the CDR3: TGTGCCAGCAACAGGGGCAATCAGCCCCAGCATTTT. This translates into CASNRGNQPQHF.

This clone was observed a single time. The J gene is TRBJ1-6, the V gene TRBV4-3; 7 bases line up with TRBD1. This CDR3 has 15 amino acids. The V and J ends lost 4 bases and 8 bases, in that order; junction bases with no gene match: 8. Germline CDR1 and CDR2: LGHNA and YSLEER. The CDR3 loop is CASSLNLGGDSPLHF. CDR3 DNA: TGCGCCAGCAGCCTTAACCTAGGGGGCGATTCACCCCTCCACTTT.

The rearrangement joins TRBV3-1 (or the pseudogene TRBV3-2) to TRBJ1-1; D possibly corresponds to TRBD1 (5 bases). Trimming took off 0 bases at V and 6 bases at J, with 5 bases between the two ends. This CDR3 contains 12 residues. Germline CDR1 reads LGHDT; CDR2 reads YNNKEL (reference sequence). The DNA of the CDR3 is TGTGCCAGCAGCCAAGACAGGGCTGAAGCTTTCTTT. Protein sequence: CASSQDRAEAFF.

V usage is TRBV5-8 and J usage is TRBJ2-1; the D is unclear. Trimming shortened V by 3 bases and J by 6 bases, and 10 bases separated the two germline ends. CDR1 and CDR2 (germline): SGHTS, YDEGEE. This CDR3 has 13 amino acids. The CDR3 nucleotides are TGTGCCAGCAGCTCTGGACGGACCAATGAGCAGTTCTTC. It encodes CASSSGRTNEQFF.

Concerning this clone: At the DNA level, this CDR3 is encoded by other sequences in the same sample as well. The chain carries TRBV19 and TRBJ1-2, with D possibly matching TRBD1 (5 bases). The germline V and J ends were trimmed by 0 bases and 8 bases, with 10 bases remaining between them. From germline, CDR1 is LNHDA and CDR2 SQIVND (reference sequence). The CDR3 contains 13 residues. DNA for the CDR3: TGTGCCAGTAGTATAGAAAGGGGCGGCGGCTACACCTTC. It specifies CASSIERGGGYTF.